Below, 18 T cell receptor beta chains from the same sample are listed, as sequenced in a study of cytomegalovirus exposure and HLA in healthy donors. The PCR ran on 60 Vbeta and 13 Jbeta primers. Method: immunoSEQ multiplex PCR; TCRdb's copy keeps in-frame clones and lacks some. The data show about 150,000 clones, about 80% seen once. The sample consisted of PBMCs. These TCRs come from a man aged 25 to 40 in good health and CMV-seropositive.

V is TRBV7-8 and J is TRBJ1-4; D gene uncertain. Germline V lookup: CDR1 SGHVS, CDR2 FQNEAQ. Trimming removed 1 base at V and 0 bases at J, with 12 bases between. The CDR3 is made up of 17 amino acids. CDR3 coding DNA: TGTGCCAGCAGCTTAGGAGTGGTTCGAGCAACTAATGAAAAACTGTTTTTT. This encodes CASSLGVVRATNEKLFF.

The rearrangement uses TRBV10-3 and TRBJ2-5; 11 bases map to TRBD1. The J call may be mistaken, given a closer DNA end match to TRBJ2-7. CDR3 length: 15 amino acids. Germline CDR1 ENHRY, CDR2 SYGVKD. CDR3 amino acids: CAISFGQGAAYEQYF. The CDR3 bases are TGTGCCATCAGTTTTGGACAGGGGGCTGCCTACGAGCAGTACTTC.

The chain has TRBV5-5 and TRBJ1-1; D might be TRBD1 (6 bases). V lost 3 bases and J 1 base, leaving 10 bases between the germline ends. This CDR3 is built from 14 residues. The germline V gene encodes CDR1 SGHKS and CDR2 YYEKEE (reference sequence). The CDR3: CASSWGHTNTEAFF. The CDR3 DNA reads TGTGCCAGCAGCTGGGGACACACGAACACTGAAGCTTTCTTT. The full variable domain, its missing parts supplied by reference TRBV5-5 and TRBJ1-1, is DAGVTQSPTHLIKTRGQQVTLRCSPISGHKSVSWYQQVLGQGPQFIFQYYEKEERGRGNFPDRFSARQFPNYSSELNVNALLLGDSALYLCASSWGHTNTEAFFGQGTRLTVV.

The rearrangement links TRBV5-1 to TRBJ2-7; tentative D call: TRBD2 (6 bases). The V end was cut by 4 bases, the J end by 0 bases, with 8 bases between. The CDR3 runs to 13 residues. From germline, CDR1 is SGHRS and CDR2 YFSETQ. CDR3 coding DNA: TGCGCCAGCAGCGACGGGAGCTCCTACGAGCAGTACTTC. Encoded protein: CASSDGSSYEQYF.

This chain joins TRBV5-1 and TRBJ1-2; no definite D call. The V and J ends lost 1 base and 0 bases respectively, with 7 bases between them. The CDR3 runs to 14 residues. Germline assignment: CDR1 SGHRS and CDR2 YFSETQ. CDR3 sequence reads: CASSLSDANYGYTF. The CDR3 region has the DNA TGCGCCAGCAGCTTGAGCGACGCTAACTATGGCTACACCTTC.

The chain links TRBV7-9 to TRBJ1-1, with D tentatively TRBD1 (5 bases). This CDR3 region has 14 residues. The V end lost 1 base, the J end lost 4 bases, and 10 bases lay between the germline ends. The germline CDR1 and CDR2 sequences are SEHNR and FQNEAQ (reference sequence). CDR3 coding DNA: TGTGCCAGCAGCTTAGAGGGGATGGGCACTGAAGCTTTCTTT. This gives the protein CASSLEGMGTEAFF.

This clone showed up just once. This chain links TRBV6-1 with TRBJ2-1; possibly TRBD1 for D (6 bases). CDR3 length: 15 residues. Trimming shortened V by 6 bases and J by 8 bases, and 20 bases separated the two germline ends. Germline V gives CDR1 MNHNS, CDR2 SASEGT. The CDR3 spells CASSHDRSSGYEQFF. The DNA of the CDR3 is TGTGCCAGCAGCCACGACAGGAGCTCGGGGTATGAGCAGTTCTTC.

This chain joins TRBV29-1 and TRBJ1-2, with 9 bases aligning to TRBD1. The CDR3 loop spans 11 amino acids. V was clipped by 7 bases and J by 8 bases; unmatched bases: 5. Germline CDR1 is SQVTM and CDR2 is ANQGSEA. CDR3 DNA sequence: TGCAGCGAGAGGACAGGGGCCGGCTACACCTTC. It yields the protein CSERTGAGYTF.

The J gene is TRBJ2-7, the V gene TRBV27, with a tentative D call TRBD1 (5 bases). V was pared by 1 base and J by 4 bases, with 8 bases between. The germline CDR1 and CDR2 sequences are MNHEY and SMNVEV (reference sequence). The CDR3 covers 13 residues. CDR3 DNA: TGTGCCAGCAGTTTATACGCAGGGTACGAGCAGTACTTC. As protein: CASSLYAGYEQYF.

This chain connects TRBV6-1 to TRBJ2-4; D may be TRBD1 (5 bases). V lost 2 bases and J lost 8, with 22 bases in between. Germline-derived CDR1 and CDR2 are MNHNS and SASEGT. This CDR3 contains 17 residues. The CDR3: CASSEKSRGPPAYIQYF. DNA for the CDR3: TGTGCCAGCAGTGAAAAATCAAGGGGCCCCCCAGCATACATTCAGTACTTC.

CDR3 DNA sequence: TGTGCCAGCAGCTTAAAGTTGGGTCTGGGAGGGGAGACCCAGTACTTC. Amino acids: CASSLKLGLGGETQYF. The chain employs TRBV7-9 and TRBJ2-5, with 7 bases identical to TRBD2. Trimming at V came to 2 bases and at J to 5 bases, leaving 11 bases not matched to a gene. Germline CDR1 is SEHNR and CDR2 is FQNEAQ (reference sequence). This CDR3 has 16 residues.

In its sample, this clone ranks as medium-sized. The chain is built from TRBV6-5 and TRBJ1-5; D is possibly TRBD1 (6 bases). Germline V gene lookup returns CDR1 MNHEY and CDR2 SVGAGI. V was shortened by 0 bases and J by 1 base, with 7 bases between the two germline ends. The CDR3 length is 15 residues. The CDR3 region has the DNA TGTGCCAGCAGTTACTCGGACAGCAGCAATCAGCCCCAGCATTTT. It codes for CASSYSDSSNQPQHF.

This clone was seen only a few times. The chain joins TRBV7-9 to TRBJ2-7; the match to TRBD1 covers 7 bases. V trimming: 4 bases; J trimming: 6 bases; junction bases outside the gene matches: 6. This CDR3 spans 13 amino acids. In germline, CDR1 is SEHNR, CDR2 FQNEAQ (reference sequence). For the CDR3, the DNA is TGTGCCAGCAGCTCCTCGACAGGGCGCGAGCAGTACTTC. Translation: CASSSSTGREQYF.

This chain links TRBV6-5 with TRBJ1-4; D possibly corresponds to TRBD1 (5 bases). The V and J ends lost 7 bases and 8 bases respectively, with 17 bases between them. Germline CDR1 MNHEY, CDR2 SVGAGI. CDR3 size: 14 residues. CDR3 nucleotide sequence: TGTGCCAGCAAGTTACGGGGGGTGGGCGAAAAACTGTTTTTT. Amino acids: CASKLRGVGEKLFF.

This rearrangement joins TRBV5-1 to TRBJ1-3, with 9 bases fitting TRBD1. Unmatched junction bases numbered 5, after V lost 4 bases and J lost 3 bases. From germline, CDR1 is SGHRS and CDR2 YFSETQ. The length of the CDR3 is 15 residues. Here the CDR3 DNA reads TGCGCCAGCAGCGACCGGACAGGGGATGGAAACACCATATATTTT. Protein sequence: CASSDRTGDGNTIYF. The full variable domain, in which reference TRBV5-1 and TRBJ1-3 provide the parts outside the CDR3, is KAGVTQTPRYLIKTRGQQVTLSCSPISGHRSVSWYQQTPGQGLQFLFEYFSETQRNKGNFPGRFSGRQFSNSRSEMNVSTLELGDSALYLCASSDRTGDGNTIYFGEGSWLTVV.

Only one count was recorded for this clone. The rearrangement joins TRBV7-8 to TRBJ2-3, with 9 bases fitting TRBD1. The germline V gene encodes CDR1 SGHVS and CDR2 FQNEAQ. The CDR3 is 15 amino acids. The J segment lost 3 bases and the V segment lost 5 bases, leaving 6 bases of the junction unmatched. DNA for the CDR3: TGTGCCAGCAGCGCTGGGACAGGGAGGACAGATACGCAGTATTTT. This encodes CASSAGTGRTDTQYF.

The chain employs TRBV2 and TRBJ1-5, with 7 bases identical to TRBD1. Trimming cost V 7 bases and J 7 bases; bases outside gene matches: 7. Per the germline V gene, CDR1 is SNHLY and CDR2 is FYNNEI. This CDR3 has 13 amino acids. CDR3 residues: CASKSTGVQPQHF. Here the CDR3 DNA reads TGTGCCAGCAAAAGTACAGGGGTACAGCCCCAGCATTTT.

V is TRBV7-2 and J is TRBJ2-5; D not resolved. Trimming pared 1 base from V and 4 bases from J, leaving 4 bases between. Germline V gene lookup returns CDR1 SGHTA and CDR2 FQGNSA. This CDR3 is built from 12 residues. The CDR3 sequence is CASSLDRETQYF. Here the CDR3 DNA reads TGTGCCAGCAGCTTAGATCGAGAGACCCAGTACTTC. The full variable domain, rest sourced from reference TRBV7-2 and TRBJ2-5, is GAGVSQSPSNKVTEKGKDVELRCDPISGHTALYWYRQSLGQGLEFLIYFQGNSAPDKSGLPSDRFSAERTGGSVSTLTIQRTQQEDSAVYLCASSLDRETQYFGPGTRLLVL.